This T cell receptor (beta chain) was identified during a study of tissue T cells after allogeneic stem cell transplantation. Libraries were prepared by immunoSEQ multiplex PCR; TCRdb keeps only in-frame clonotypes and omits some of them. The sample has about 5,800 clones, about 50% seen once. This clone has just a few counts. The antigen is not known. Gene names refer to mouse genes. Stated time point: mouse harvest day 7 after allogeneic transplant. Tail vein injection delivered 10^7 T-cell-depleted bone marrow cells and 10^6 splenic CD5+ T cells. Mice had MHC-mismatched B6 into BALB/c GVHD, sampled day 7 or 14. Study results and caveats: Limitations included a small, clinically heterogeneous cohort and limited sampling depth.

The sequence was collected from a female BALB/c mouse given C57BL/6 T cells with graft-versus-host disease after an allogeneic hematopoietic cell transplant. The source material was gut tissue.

The CDR3: CASSTGTGLYEQYF. The DNA read from the CDR3 is TGTGCCAGCAGTACCGGGACTGGGCTCTATGAACAGTAC. V usage is TRBV19 and J usage is TRBJ2-7, with 9 bases that match TRBD2. The read ends 1 residue early relative to the CDR3; the germline J gene fills the gap. Per germline, CDR1 FNHDT and CDR2 SITEND (reference sequence). This CDR3 has 14 residues. V trimming: 3 bases; J trimming: 3 bases; junction bases outside the gene matches: 4.